A single TCR beta chain is shown here with its context. J lost 2 bases, V lost 5 bases, and 2 bases had no gene match. Germline CDR1 reads LGHDT; CDR2 reads YNNKEL (reference sequence). CDR3 size: 13 residues. Authors' data handling: Scientists estimated how many nucleated cells there were by amplifying reference gene primers. Sequencing was performed with immunoSEQ multiplex PCR; in TCRdb, only in-frame clones are kept and a portion is missing. That table supplies the V and J calls and clone size; D and trimming were determined from the DNA. Of roughly 100,000 clones listed, 70% to 85% are singletons. These data are taken from a study of blood T cell repertoires in COVID-19. Study-level background: Both acute and convalescent COVID-19 samples were obtained from the United States, Italy and Spain. In each case, the material was cDNA or gDNA derived from T cells, B-cell-depleted T cells, or PBMCs.

The sample consisted of peripheral blood. The J gene is TRBJ1-2, the V gene TRBV3-1 (or the pseudogene TRBV3-2), with 7 bases fitting TRBD1. The TCR comes from a woman aged 55-69 years with acute or convalescent COVID-19. This CDR3 is CASSKDRNYGYTF. The CDR3 DNA is TGTGCCAGCAGCAAGGACAGGAACTATGGCTACACCTTC.